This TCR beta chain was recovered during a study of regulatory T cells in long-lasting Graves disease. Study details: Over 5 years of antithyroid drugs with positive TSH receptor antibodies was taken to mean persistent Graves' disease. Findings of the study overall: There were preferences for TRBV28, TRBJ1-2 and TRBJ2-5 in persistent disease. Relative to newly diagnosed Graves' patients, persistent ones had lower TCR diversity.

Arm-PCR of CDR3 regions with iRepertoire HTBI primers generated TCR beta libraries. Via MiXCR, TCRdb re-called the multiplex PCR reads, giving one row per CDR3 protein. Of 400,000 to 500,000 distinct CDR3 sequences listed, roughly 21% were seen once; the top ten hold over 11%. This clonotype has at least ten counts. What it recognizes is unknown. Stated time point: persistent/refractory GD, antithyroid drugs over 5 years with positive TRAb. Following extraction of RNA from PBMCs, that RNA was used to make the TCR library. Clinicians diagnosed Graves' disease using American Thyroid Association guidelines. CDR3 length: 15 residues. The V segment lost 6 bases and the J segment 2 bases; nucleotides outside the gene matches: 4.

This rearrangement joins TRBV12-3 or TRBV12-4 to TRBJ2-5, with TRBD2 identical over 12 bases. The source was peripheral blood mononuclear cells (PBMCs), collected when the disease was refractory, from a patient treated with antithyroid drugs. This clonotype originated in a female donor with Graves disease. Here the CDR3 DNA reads TGTGCCAGCAGCATACTAGCGGGAGGACAAGAGACCCAGTACTTC. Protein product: CASSILAGGQETQYF.